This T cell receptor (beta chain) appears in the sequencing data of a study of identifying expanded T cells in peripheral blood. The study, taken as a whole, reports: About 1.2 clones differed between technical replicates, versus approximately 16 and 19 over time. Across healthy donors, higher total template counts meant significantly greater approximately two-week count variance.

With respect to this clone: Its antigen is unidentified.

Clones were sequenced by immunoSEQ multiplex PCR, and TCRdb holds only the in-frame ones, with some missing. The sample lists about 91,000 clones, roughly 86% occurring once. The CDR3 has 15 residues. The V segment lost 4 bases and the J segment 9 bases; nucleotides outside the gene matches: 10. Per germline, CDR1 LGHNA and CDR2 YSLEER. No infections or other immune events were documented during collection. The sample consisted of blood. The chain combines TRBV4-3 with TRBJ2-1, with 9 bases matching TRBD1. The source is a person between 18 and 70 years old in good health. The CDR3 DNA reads TGCGCCAGCAGCCTACTAACAGGGGGCTTCGGTGAGCAGTTCTTC. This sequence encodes CASSLLTGGFGEQFF.